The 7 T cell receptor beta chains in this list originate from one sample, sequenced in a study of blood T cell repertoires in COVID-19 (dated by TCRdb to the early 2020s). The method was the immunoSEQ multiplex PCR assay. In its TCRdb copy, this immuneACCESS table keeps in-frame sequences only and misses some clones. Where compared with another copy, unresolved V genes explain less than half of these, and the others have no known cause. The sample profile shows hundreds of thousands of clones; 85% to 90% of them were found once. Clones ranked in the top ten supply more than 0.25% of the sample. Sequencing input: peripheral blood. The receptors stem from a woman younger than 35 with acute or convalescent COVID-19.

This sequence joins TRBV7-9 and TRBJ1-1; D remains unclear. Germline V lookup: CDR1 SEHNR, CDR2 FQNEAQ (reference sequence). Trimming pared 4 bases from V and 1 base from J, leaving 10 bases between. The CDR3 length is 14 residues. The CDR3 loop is CASSSTDKNTEAFF. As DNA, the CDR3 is TGTGCCAGCAGCTCCACCGACAAGAACACTGAAGCTTTCTTT.

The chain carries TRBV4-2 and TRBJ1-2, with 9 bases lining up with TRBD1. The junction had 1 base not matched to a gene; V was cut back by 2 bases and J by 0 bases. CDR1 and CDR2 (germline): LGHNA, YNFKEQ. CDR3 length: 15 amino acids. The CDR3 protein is CASSQRQGANYGYTF. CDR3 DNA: TGTGCCAGCAGCCAACGACAGGGGGCTAACTATGGCTACACCTTC.

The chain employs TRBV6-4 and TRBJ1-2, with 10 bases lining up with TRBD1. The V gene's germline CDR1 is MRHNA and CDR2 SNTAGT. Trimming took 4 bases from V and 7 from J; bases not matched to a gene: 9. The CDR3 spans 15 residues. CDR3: CASSGPGQGWSGYTF. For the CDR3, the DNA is TGTGCCAGCAGTGGTCCGGGACAGGGGTGGTCTGGCTACACCTTC.

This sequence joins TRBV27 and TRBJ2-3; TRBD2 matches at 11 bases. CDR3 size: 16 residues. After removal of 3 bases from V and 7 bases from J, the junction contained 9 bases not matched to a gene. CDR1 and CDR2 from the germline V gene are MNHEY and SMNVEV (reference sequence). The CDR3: CASSFQGLAEPYTQYF. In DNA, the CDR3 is TGTGCCAGCAGTTTCCAGGGACTAGCGGAACCCTATACGCAGTATTTT.

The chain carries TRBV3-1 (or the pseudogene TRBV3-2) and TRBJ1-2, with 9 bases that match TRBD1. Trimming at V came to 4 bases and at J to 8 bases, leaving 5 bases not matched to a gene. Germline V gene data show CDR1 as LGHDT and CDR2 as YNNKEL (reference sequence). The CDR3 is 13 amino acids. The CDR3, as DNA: TGTGCCAGCAGCCTGAGGACAGGGGAAGGCTACACCTTC. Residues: CASSLRTGEGYTF.

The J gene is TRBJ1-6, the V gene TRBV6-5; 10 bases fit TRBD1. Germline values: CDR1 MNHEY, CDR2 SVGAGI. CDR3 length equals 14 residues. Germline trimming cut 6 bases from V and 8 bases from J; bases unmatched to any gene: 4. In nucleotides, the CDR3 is TGTGCCAGCAGCTGGGACAGGGGCGATTCACCCCTCCACTTT. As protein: CASSWDRGDSPLHF.

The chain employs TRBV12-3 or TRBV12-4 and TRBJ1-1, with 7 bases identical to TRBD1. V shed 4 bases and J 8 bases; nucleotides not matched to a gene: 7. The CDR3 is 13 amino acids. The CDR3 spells CASSSTGVREAFF. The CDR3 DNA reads TGTGCCAGCAGTTCCACAGGGGTCCGGGAAGCTTTCTTT.